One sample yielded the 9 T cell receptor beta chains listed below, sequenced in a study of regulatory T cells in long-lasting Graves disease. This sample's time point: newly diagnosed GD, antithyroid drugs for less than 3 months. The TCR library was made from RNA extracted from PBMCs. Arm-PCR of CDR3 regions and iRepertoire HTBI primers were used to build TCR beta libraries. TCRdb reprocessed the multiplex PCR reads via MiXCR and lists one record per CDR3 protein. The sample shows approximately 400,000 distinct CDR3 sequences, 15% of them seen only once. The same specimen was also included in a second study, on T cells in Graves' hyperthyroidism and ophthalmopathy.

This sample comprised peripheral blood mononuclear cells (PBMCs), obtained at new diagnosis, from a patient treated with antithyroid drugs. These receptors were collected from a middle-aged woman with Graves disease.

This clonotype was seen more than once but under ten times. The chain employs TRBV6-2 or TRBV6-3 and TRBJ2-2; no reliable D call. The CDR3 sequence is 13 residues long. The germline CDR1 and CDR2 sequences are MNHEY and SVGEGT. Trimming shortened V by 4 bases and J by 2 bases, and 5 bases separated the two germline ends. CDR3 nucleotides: TGTGCCAGCAGTTCAGAAAACACCGGGGAGCTGTTTTTT. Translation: CASSSENTGELFF.

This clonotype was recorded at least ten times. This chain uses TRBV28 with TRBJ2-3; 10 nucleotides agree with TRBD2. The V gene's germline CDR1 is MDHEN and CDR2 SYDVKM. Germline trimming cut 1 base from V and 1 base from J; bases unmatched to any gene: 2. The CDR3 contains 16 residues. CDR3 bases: TGTGCCAGCAGTTTATCCGGGACTAGCGGCACAGATACGCAGTATTTT. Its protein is CASSLSGTSGTDTQYF.

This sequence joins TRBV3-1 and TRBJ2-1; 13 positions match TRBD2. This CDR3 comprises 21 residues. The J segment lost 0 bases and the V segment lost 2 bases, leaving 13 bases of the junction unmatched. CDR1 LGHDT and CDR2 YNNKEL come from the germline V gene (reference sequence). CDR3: CASSQSSRLAGGPNSYNEQFF. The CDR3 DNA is TGTGCCAGCAGCCAAAGTTCAAGACTAGCGGGAGGCCCAAACTCCTACAATGAGCAGTTCTTC.

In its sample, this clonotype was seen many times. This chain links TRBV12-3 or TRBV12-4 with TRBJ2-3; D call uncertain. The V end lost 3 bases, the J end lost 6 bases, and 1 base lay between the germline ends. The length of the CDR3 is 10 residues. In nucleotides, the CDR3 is TGTGCCAGCAGTTTCGATACGCAGTATTTT. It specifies CASSFDTQYF.

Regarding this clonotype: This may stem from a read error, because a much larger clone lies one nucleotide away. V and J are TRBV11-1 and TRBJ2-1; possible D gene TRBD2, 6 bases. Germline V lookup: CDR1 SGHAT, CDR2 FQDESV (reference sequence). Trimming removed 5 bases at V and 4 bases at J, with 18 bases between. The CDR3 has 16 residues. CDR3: CASSLISGSGYNEQFF. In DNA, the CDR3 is TGTGCCAGCAGCCTCATTTCCGGGAGCGGGTACAATGAGCAGTTCTTC.

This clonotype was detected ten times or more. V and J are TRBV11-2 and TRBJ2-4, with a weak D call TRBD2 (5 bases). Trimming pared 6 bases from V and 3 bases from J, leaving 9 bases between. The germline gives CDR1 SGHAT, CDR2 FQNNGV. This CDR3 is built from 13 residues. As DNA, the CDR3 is TGTGCCAGCAGGTCCGGGAACAAAAACATTCAGTACTTC. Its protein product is CASRSGNKNIQYF. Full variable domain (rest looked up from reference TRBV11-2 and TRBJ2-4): EAGVAQSPRYKIIEKRQSVAFWCNPISGHATLYWYQQILGQGPKLLIQFQNNGVVDDSQLPKDRFSAERLKGVDSTLKIQPAKLEDSAVYLCASRSGNKNIQYFGAGTRLSVL.

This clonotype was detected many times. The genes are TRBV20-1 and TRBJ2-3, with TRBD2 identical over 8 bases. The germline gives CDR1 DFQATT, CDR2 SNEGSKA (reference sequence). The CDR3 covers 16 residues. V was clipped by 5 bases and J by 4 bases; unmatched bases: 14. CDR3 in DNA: TGCAGTGCTCGTTGGGGGGTGGCGGGAGGTCCAGATACGCAGTATTTT. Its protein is CSARWGVAGGPDTQYF.

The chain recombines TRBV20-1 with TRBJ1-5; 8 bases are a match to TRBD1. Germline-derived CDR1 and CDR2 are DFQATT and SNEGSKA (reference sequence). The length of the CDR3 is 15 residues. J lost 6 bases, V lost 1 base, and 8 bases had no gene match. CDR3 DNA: TGCAGTGCTAGAGCGGCTAGGACAGGGCCTCAGCCCCAGCATTTT. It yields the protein CSARAARTGPQPQHF.

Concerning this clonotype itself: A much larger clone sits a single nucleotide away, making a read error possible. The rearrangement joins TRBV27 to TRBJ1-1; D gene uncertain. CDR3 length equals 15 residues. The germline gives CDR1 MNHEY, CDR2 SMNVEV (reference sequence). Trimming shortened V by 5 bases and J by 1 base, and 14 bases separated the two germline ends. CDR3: CASSESNRPNTEAFF. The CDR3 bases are TGTGCCAGCAGTGAGTCTAACAGACCGAACACTGAAGCTTTCTTT.